This T cell receptor (beta chain) emerged from a study of regulatory T cells in long-lasting Graves disease. Looked up from germline, CDR1 is SQVTM and CDR2 is ANQGSEA. Trimming pared 0 bases from V and 10 bases from J, leaving 10 bases between. The CDR3 contains 12 residues. Time point denoted: newly diagnosed GD, antithyroid drugs for less than 3 months. The TCR library was prepared using RNA isolated from PBMCs. CDR3-region Arm-PCR and iRepertoire HTBI primers produced the TCR beta libraries. Each CDR3 protein is one row after TCRdb ran MiXCR on the multiplex PCR reads. The sample has 600,000 to 650,000 distinct CDR3 sequences; roughly 16% are singletons. This same sample was also taken into another study, of T cells in Graves' hyperthyroidism and ophthalmopathy.

The sequencing used peripheral blood mononuclear cells (PBMCs), collected at new diagnosis, from a patient treated with antithyroid drugs. The sequence came from a woman aged 30 to 39 with Graves disease. The rearrangement joins TRBV29-1 to TRBJ2-1; D gene uncertain. CDR3 loop: CSVEEVAPEQFF. For the CDR3, the DNA is TGCAGCGTTGAAGAAGTCGCGCCCGAGCAGTTCTTC.